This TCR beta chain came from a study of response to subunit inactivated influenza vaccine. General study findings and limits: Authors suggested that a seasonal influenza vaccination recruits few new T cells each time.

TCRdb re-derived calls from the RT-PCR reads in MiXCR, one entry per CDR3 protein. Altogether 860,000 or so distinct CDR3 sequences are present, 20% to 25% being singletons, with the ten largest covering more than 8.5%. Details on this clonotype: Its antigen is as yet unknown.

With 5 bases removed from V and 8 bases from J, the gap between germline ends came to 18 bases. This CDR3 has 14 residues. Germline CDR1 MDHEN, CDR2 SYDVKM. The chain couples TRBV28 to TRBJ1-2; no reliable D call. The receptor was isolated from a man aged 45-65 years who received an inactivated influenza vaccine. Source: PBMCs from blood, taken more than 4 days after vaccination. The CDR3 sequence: CASSEGRAEWGYTF. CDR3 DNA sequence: TGTGCCAGCAGTGAAGGACGGGCCGAGTGGGGCTACACCTTC.